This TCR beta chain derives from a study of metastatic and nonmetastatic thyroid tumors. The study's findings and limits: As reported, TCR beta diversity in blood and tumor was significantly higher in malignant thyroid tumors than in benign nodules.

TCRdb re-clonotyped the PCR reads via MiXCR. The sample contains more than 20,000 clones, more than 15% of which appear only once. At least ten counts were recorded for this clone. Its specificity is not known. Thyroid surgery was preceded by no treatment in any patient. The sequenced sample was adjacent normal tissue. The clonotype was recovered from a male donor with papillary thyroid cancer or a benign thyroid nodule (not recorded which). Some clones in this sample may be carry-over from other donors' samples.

CDR3 amino acids: CASSQVGVQDTQYF. The CDR3 DNA follows: TGCGCCAGCAGCCAAGTTGGCGTTCAGGATACGCAGTATTTT. The chain employs TRBV4-1 and TRBJ2-3; D unresolved. The CDR3 consists of 14 residues. The germline gives CDR1 MGHRA, CDR2 YSYEKL. Trimming took off 1 base at V and 6 bases at J, with 11 bases between the two ends.